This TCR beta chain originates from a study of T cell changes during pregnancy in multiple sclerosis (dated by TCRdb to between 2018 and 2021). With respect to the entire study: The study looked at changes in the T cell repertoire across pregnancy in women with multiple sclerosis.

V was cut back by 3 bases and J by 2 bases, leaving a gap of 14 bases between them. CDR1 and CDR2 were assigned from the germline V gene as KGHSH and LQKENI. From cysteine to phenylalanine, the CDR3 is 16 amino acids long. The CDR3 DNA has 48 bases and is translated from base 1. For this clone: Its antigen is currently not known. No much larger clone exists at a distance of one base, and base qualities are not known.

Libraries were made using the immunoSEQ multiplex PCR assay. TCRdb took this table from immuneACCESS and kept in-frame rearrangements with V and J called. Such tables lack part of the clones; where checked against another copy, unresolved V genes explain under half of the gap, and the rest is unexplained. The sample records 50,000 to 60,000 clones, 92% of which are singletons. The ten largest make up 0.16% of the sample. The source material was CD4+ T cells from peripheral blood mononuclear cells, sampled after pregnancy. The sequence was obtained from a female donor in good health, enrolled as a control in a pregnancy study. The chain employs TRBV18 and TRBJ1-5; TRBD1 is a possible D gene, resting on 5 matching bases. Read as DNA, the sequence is TGTGCCAGCTCACCGCTAGGGGTAGGTGGCAATCAGCCCCAGCATTTT. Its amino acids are CASSPLGVGGNQPQHF.